Listed below are T cell receptor beta chains from one sample, sequenced in a study of T-cell memory formation after mild COVID-19. One entry per CDR3 protein results from TCRdb running MiXCR on the 5' RACE reads. The profile shows approximately 400,000 distinct CDR3 sequences, about 24% of them singletons. The sequencing sample was made of PBMCs or a T cell subset sorted from them (not recorded which). All receptors derive from an adult woman who had mild COVID-19 (a few samples of this study predate the infection). Cell type and time point are not known. CDR3s include the opening cysteine and the closing phenylalanine or tryptophan. A D gene is named only where the DNA matches it firmly. Clone size is shown for a subset of rows, as once, few, many or a class of expanded clone.

.	TRBD2	TRBJ2-1	TRBV7-8	CASSLGLEGEQFF	TGTGCCAGCAGCTTGGGACTAGAGGGCGAGCAGTTCTTC
few	.	TRBJ1-6	TRBV27	CASSFLQGNSPLHF	TGTGCCAGCAGTTTCTTACAGGGTAATTCACCCCTCCACTTT
.	.	TRBJ2-7	TRBV15	CATSRDQWYEQYF	TGTGCCACCAGCAGAGATCAGTGGTACGAGCAGTACTTC
few	.	TRBJ1-4	TRBV20-1	CSATGGEKLFF	TGCAGTGCGACGGGGGGGGAAAAACTGTTTTTT
few	.	TRBJ1-2	TRBV6-5	CASSPGYSNYGYTF	TGTGCCAGCAGCCCCGGATACAGTAACTATGGCTACACCTTC
.	TRBD2	TRBJ2-3	TRBV5-5	CASSLGLAGGSYDTQYF	TGTGCCAGCAGCTTGGGGCTAGCGGGAGGCTCATACGATACGCAGTATTTT
many	.	TRBJ2-2	TRBV5-1	CASSFTGELFF	TGTGCCAGCAGCTTCACCGGGGAGCTGTTTTTT
.	.	TRBJ2-5	TRBV13	CASSSFGETQYF	TGTGCCAGCAGCTCGTTCGGAGAGACCCAGTACTTC
few	TRBD1	TRBJ2-3	TRBV4-2	CASSQGRDRQSSTDTQYF	TGTGCCAGCAGCCAGGGCCGGGACAGGCAGTCTAGCACAGATACGCAGTATTTT
few	.	TRBJ2-1	TRBV12-3/TRBV12-4	CASSPRLTYNEQFF	TGTGCCAGCAGCCCCCGTCTCACCTACAATGAGCAGTTCTTC
few	TRBD1	TRBJ2-1	TRBV7-9	CASSPGNGQGRAHEQFF	TGTGCCAGCAGCCCCGGCAATGGACAGGGAAGGGCTCATGAGCAGTTCTTC
.	.	TRBJ1-5	TRBV30	CAWSVTAGQPQHF	TGTGCCTGGAGTGTGACAGCAGGTCAGCCCCAGCATTTT
.	TRBD2	TRBJ2-1	TRBV29-1	CSVPGLAGPTSYNEQFF	TGCAGCGTTCCGGGACTAGCGGGCCCTACATCCTACAATGAGCAGTTCTTC
few	TRBD2	TRBJ2-7	TRBV6-2/TRBV6-3	CASSPTTSGRAHEQYF	TGTGCCAGCAGTCCTACCACTAGCGGGAGGGCCCACGAGCAGTACTTC
.	TRBD2	TRBJ2-2	TRBV24-1	CATSRTAGESGELFF	TGTGCCACCAGCCGTACGGCGGGAGAGTCCGGGGAGCTGTTTTTT
.	TRBD1	TRBJ2-7	TRBV5-1	CASSLGQGASEQYF	TGCGCCAGCAGCTTGGGGCAGGGGGCCAGCGAGCAGTACTTC
few	.	TRBJ2-5	TRBV7-9	CASSLGRTQETQYF	TGTGCCAGCAGCTTAGGACGGACACAAGAGACCCAGTACTTC
.	.	TRBJ1-1	TRBV2	CASSGAGGNTEAFF	TGTGCCAGCAGCGGGGCCGGGGGTAACACTGAAGCTTTCTTT
.	TRBD1	TRBJ1-1	TRBV10-3	CAISEQGASTEAFF	TGTGCCATCAGTGAGCAGGGGGCTAGCACTGAAGCTTTCTTT
few	TRBD2	TRBJ2-2	TRBV24-1	CATSDGTSGGTGELFF	TGTGCCACCAGTGACGGGACTAGCGGAGGAACCGGGGAGCTGTTTTTT
.	.	TRBJ2-7	TRBV19	CASSIGPVGNEQYF	TGTGCCAGTAGTATAGGGCCAGTGGGCAACGAGCAGTACTTC
few	.	TRBJ2-3	TRBV5-1	CASSVAVSEDTQYF	TGCGCCAGCAGCGTTGCTGTTTCGGAGGATACGCAGTATTTT
many	.	TRBJ2-7	TRBV11-2	CASSLDQGLDEQYF	TGTGCCAGCAGCTTAGATCAGGGGCTGGACGAGCAGTACTTC
.	TRBD1	TRBJ2-7	TRBV7-8	CASSFRDRRAEQYF	TGTGCCAGCAGCTTCCGGGACAGGCGGGCCGAGCAGTACTTC
few	TRBD1	TRBJ1-3	TRBV10-3	CAISEPDRGTGNTIYF	TGTGCCATCAGTGAGCCGGACAGGGGCACTGGAAACACCATATATTTT
.	.	TRBJ1-1	TRBV20-1	CSAKEGGNTEAFF	TGCAGTGCTAAAGAGGGGGGGAACACTGAAGCTTTCTTT
few	.	TRBJ1-5	TRBV6-5	CASSYSWDTNQPQHF	TGTGCCAGCAGTTACTCTTGGGACACCAATCAGCCCCAGCATTTT
few	TRBD2	TRBJ2-1	TRBV27	CASSLSGTIHNEQFF	TGTGCCAGCAGTTTATCGGGGACTATCCACAATGAGCAGTTCTTC
.	TRBD2	TRBJ2-1	TRBV24-1	CATSDGAGGRHEQFF	TGTGCCACCAGTGACGGAGCGGGGGGGCGCCATGAGCAGTTCTTC
.	.	TRBJ2-1	TRBV10-3	CAISEFGSSYNEQFF	TGTGCCATCAGTGAGTTTGGCAGCTCCTACAATGAGCAGTTCTTC
.	.	TRBJ2-7	TRBV5-8	CASSASGVYEQYF	TGTGCCAGCAGCGCATCTGGGGTCTACGAGCAGTACTTC
few	TRBD2	TRBJ2-3	TRBV7-9	CASSLIAGGTDTQYF	TGTGCCAGCAGCTTAATCGCGGGAGGGACAGATACGCAGTATTTT
many	TRBD2	TRBJ2-3	TRBV5-1	CASRPELAGSTDTQYF	TGCGCCAGCAGACCCGAACTAGCGGGGAGCACAGATACGCAGTATTTT
.	.	TRBJ2-3	TRBV7-2	CASSDRGTGRTDTQYF	TGTGCCAGCAGCGATAGGGGCACAGGGAGGACAGATACGCAGTATTTT